Given below is one TCR beta chain in context. Per the authors' pipeline: Cell counts per sample came from amplifying reference gene primers. Only in-frame clones appear in the TCRdb table, and some are missing; sequencing was by immunoSEQ multiplex PCR. D and trimming were read from the DNA, whereas the V and J calls and clone size are those reported in that table. This table holds 120,000 or so clones, around 74% found once. Germline assignment: CDR1 SGHTS and CDR2 YDEGEE. J gave up 2 bases and V 4 bases, and 5 bases lay outside the gene matches. The CDR3 sequence is 15 residues long. The data belong to a study of blood T cell repertoires in COVID-19. The overall study: Sites across the United States, Italy and Spain contributed samples from acute and convalescent COVID-19. PBMCs, B-cell-depleted T cells, or T cells were the source of the cDNA or gDNA that made up the material.

The J gene is TRBJ2-5, the V gene TRBV5-8; 10 bases match TRBD1. Material: peripheral blood. The receptor's source is a man aged 60 to 69 with acute or convalescent COVID-19. CDR3 sequence reads: CASSPGQGLQETQYF. CDR3 in DNA: TGTGCCAGCAGCCCGGGACAGGGGCTACAAGAGACCCAGTACTTC.